The following is a T cell receptor beta chain sequence with its context. The antigen is unknown. This entry is derived from a study of OX40 agonist ivuxolimab in advanced cancers. Across the whole study: A mean age of approximately 60 years, range about 23 to 90, was recorded, and roughly 80% were male.

Study-wide results and caveats: Expanded clones were, on average, more numerous among CD8+ T cells than CD4+. Clonal expansion by week 6 occurred in CD4+ and CD8+ blood T cells (at 0.1 to 3.0 mg/kg).

Sequenced by immunoSEQ multiplex PCR; TCRdb stores in-frame clones only, minus some. Of about 22,000 clones listed, 88% are singletons. CDR1 is SEHNR, CDR2 FQNEAQ, per germline (reference sequence). The CDR3 consists of 19 residues. With 0 bases clipped from V and 5 bases from J, the junction kept 10 bases outside the gene matches. The receptor's source is an adult with an advanced solid tumor such as melanoma, head and neck, liver or kidney cancer. Sequenced material: CD4+ or CD8+ T cells sorted from blood, taken in a trial of the OX40 agonist ivuxolimab. This rearrangement joins TRBV7-9 to TRBJ2-7; 16 positions match TRBD2. The CDR3 region is CASSLAAGTSGRGFHEQYF. The CDR3, as DNA: TGTGCCAGCAGCTTAGCAGCGGGGACTAGCGGGAGGGGGTTTCACGAGCAGTACTTC.